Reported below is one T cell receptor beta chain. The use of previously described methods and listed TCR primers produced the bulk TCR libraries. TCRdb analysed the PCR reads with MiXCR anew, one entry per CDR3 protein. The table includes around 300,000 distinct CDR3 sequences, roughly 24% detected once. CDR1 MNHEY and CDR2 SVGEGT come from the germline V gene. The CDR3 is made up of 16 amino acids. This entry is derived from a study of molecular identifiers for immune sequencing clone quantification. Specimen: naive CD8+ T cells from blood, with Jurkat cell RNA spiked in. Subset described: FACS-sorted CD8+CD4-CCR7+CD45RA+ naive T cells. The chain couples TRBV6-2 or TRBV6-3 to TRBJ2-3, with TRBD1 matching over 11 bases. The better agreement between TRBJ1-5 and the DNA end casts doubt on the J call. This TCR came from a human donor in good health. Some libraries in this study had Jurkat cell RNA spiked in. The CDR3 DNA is TGTGCCAGCAGTCCGTGGACAGGGGGCGTCCCAGATACGCAGCATTTT. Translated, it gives CASSPWTGGVPDTQHF.